Here is one T cell receptor (beta chain) with its context. The data stem from a study of T cell changes during pregnancy in multiple sclerosis. This CDR3 spans 16 amino acids. Assay: immunoSEQ multiplex PCR; the TCRdb copy retains only in-frame clones and omits some. The data contain over 85,000 clones, more than 85% of them singletons. The chain recombines TRBV21-1 with TRBJ1-1. TRBV21-1 is a listed pseudogene. Sample: peripheral blood, taken in the first trimester of pregnancy. The clonotype comes from a female donor in good health, enrolled as a control in a pregnancy study. The chain's CDR3 is CASSKALTPPLGGAFF. DNA of the CDR3: TGTGCCAGCAGCAAAGCGCTTACCCCACCCCTCGGAGGAGCTTTCTTT.